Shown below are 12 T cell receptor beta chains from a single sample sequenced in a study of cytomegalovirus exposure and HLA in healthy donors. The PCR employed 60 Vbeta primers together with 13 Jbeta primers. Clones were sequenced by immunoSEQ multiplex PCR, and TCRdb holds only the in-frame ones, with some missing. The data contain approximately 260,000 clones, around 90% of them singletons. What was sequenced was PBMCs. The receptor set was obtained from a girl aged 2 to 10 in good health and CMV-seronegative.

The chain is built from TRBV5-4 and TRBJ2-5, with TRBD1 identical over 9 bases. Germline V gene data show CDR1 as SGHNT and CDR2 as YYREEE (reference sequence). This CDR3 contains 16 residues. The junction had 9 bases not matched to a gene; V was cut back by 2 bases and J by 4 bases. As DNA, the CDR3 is TGTGCCAGCAGCTTTAAAGTCTGGGACAGGGCAGAGACCCAGTACTTC. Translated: CASSFKVWDRAETQYF.

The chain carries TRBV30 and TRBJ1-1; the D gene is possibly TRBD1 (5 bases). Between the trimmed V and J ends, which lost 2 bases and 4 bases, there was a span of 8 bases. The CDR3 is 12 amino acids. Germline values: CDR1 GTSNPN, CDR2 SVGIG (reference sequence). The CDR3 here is CAWSSGGTEAFF. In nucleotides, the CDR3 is TGTGCCTGGAGTTCGGGGGGCACTGAAGCTTTCTTT.

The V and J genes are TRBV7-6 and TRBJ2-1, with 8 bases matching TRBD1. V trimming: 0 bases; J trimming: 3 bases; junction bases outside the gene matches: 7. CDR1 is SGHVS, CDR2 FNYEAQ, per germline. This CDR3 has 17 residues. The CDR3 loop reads CASSLARRQGFYNEQFF. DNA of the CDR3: TGTGCCAGCAGCTTAGCGCGGCGACAGGGGTTCTACAATGAGCAGTTCTTC.

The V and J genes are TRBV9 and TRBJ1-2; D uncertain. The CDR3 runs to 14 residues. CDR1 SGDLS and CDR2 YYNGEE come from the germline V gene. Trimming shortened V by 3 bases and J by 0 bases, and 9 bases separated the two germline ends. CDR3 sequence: CASSADGANYGYTF. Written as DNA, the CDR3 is TGTGCCAGCAGCGCAGACGGGGCTAACTATGGCTACACCTTC.

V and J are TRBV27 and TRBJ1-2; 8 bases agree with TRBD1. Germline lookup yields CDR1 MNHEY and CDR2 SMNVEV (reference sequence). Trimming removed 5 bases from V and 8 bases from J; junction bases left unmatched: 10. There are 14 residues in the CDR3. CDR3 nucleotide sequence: TGTGCCAGCAGTCCTTCTACAGGGGGTGACGGCTACACCTTC. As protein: CASSPSTGGDGYTF.

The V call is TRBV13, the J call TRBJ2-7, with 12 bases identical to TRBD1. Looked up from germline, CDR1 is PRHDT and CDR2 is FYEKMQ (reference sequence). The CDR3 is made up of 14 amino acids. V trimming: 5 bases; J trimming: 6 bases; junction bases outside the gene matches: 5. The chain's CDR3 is CASSMGQGAREQYF. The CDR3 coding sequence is TGTGCCAGCAGCATGGGACAGGGGGCTCGCGAGCAGTACTTC.

The CDR3 region is CASSWRGGNQPQHF. The CDR3 DNA is TGTGCCAGCAGCTGGAGGGGAGGCAATCAGCCCCAGCATTTT. The rearrangement joins TRBV5-5 to TRBJ1-5, with D perhaps matching TRBD1 (5 bases). This CDR3 has 14 amino acids. V dropped 3 bases and J dropped 2 bases, with 9 bases sitting between them. Per germline, CDR1 SGHKS and CDR2 YYEKEE (reference sequence).

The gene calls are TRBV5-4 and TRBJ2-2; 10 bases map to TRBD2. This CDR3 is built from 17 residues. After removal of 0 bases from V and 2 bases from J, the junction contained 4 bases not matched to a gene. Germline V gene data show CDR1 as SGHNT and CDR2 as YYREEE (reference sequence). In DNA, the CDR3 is TGTGCCAGCAGCTTGGGGACTAGCGGCCTTAACACCGGGGAGCTGTTTTTT. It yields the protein CASSLGTSGLNTGELFF.

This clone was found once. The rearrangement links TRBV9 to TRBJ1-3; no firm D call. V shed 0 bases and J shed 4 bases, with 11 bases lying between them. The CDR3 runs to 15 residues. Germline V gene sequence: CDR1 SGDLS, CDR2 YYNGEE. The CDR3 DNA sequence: TGTGCCAGCAGCGTAGAAGCGGGATCCGGAAACACCATATATTTT. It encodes CASSVEAGSGNTIYF.

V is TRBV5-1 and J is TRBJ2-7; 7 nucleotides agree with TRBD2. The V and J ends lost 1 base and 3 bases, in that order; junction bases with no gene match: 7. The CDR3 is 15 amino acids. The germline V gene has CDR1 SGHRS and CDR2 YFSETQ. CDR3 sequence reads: CASSLRRETYYEQYF. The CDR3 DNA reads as TGCGCCAGCAGCTTGAGGCGGGAGACCTACTACGAGCAGTACTTC.

The CDR3 bases are TGTGCCAGCACCGTAGACAGGAACACTGAAGCTTTCTTT. It specifies CASTVDRNTEAFF. The chain joins TRBV25-1 to TRBJ1-1, with TRBD1 as a possible D gene (5 bases). Germline V gives CDR1 MGHDK, CDR2 SYGVNS. Trimming pared 7 bases from V and 1 base from J, leaving 10 bases between. This CDR3 spans 13 amino acids.

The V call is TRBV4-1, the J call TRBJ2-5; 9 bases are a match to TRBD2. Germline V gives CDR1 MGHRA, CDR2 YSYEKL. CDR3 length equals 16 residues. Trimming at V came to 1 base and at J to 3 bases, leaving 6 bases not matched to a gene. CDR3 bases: TGCGCCAGCAGCCAAGGGGGTAGCGGGAGAGAAGAGACCCAGTACTTC. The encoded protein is CASSQGGSGREETQYF.